The 29 T cell receptor beta chains reported below all come from one sample, sequenced in a study of molecular identifiers for immune sequencing clone quantification. TCRdb used MiXCR to reprocess the PCR reads, holding one entry per CDR3 protein. The sample holds under 600,000 distinct CDR3 sequences, about a fifth seen once. Sequencing was done on a sample of naive CD8+ T cells from blood, with Jurkat cell RNA spiked in. Subset defined: FACS-sorted CD8+CD4-CCR7+CD45RA+ naive T cells. The receptor set was obtained from a human donor in good health. Some libraries in this study had Jurkat cell RNA spiked in.

This clonotype appeared many times. The V gene is TRBV28, the J gene TRBJ2-2, with D unresolved. The CDR3 consists of 13 residues. Trimming took 4 bases from V and 1 from J, leaving 4 bases between them. Germline-derived CDR1 and CDR2 are MDHEN and SYDVKM. This CDR3 is CASSSGNTGELFF. As DNA, the CDR3 is TGTGCCAGCAGTTCCGGGAACACCGGGGAGCTGTTTTTT.

The chain links TRBV5-5 to TRBJ1-3; tentative D call: TRBD1 (5 bases). In germline, CDR1 is SGHKS, CDR2 YYEKEE (reference sequence). The ends were cut back, 0 bases at V and 2 bases at J, with 9 bases in the middle. This CDR3 comprises 15 residues. The CDR3 loop is CASSLAWGAGNTIYF. Written as DNA, the CDR3 is TGTGCCAGCAGCTTGGCGTGGGGGGCTGGAAACACCATATATTTT.

Here the CDR3 DNA reads TGTGCCAGTAGTATGGGGGCCGAGGGGAACACTGAAGCTTTCTTT. This translates into CASSMGAEGNTEAFF. V is TRBV19 and J is TRBJ1-1, with TRBD1 as a possible D gene (6 bases). The CDR3 totals 15 residues. Per the germline V gene, CDR1 is LNHDA and CDR2 is SQIVND (reference sequence). V was trimmed by 3 bases and J by 1 base, leaving 12 bases between them.

The V and J genes are TRBV6-5 and TRBJ1-5; D ambiguous. This CDR3 has 13 residues. V was cut by 4 bases and J by 5 bases, with 9 bases left in between. Germline V gives CDR1 MNHEY, CDR2 SVGAGI. The CDR3 reads CASSLSMYQPQHF. The CDR3 nucleotides read TGTGCCAGCAGTTTATCAATGTATCAGCCCCAGCATTTT.

In its sample, this clonotype was seen many times. This chain joins TRBV27 and TRBJ2-7; TRBD2 agrees at 8 bases. The CDR3 extends over 16 amino acids. The V segment lost 3 bases and the J segment 4 bases; nucleotides outside the gene matches: 11. The V gene's germline CDR1 is MNHEY and CDR2 SMNVEV (reference sequence). For the CDR3, the DNA is TGTGCCAGCAGTTTCGGTCGTGTAGCGGGAATATACGAGCAGTACTTC. It is translated as CASSFGRVAGIYEQYF.

This clonotype showed up just a few times. One end of the junction does not line up with germline, which may come from a read error. The chain joins TRBV20-1 to TRBJ2-3, with 8 bases fitting TRBD1. The CDR3 extends over 14 amino acids. Looked up from germline, CDR1 is DFQATT and CDR2 is SNEGSKA (reference sequence). CDR3 in DNA: TGTAGTGCCACGGGCAGGGGGCTAGCAGATACGCAGTATTTT. This codes for CSATGRGLADTQYF.

This clonotype was seen many times. The genes are TRBV13 and TRBJ1-5; no clear D. The CDR3 totals 18 residues. Between the trimmed V and J ends, which lost 1 base and 1 base, there was a span of 17 bases. Germline V gene data show CDR1 as PRHDT and CDR2 as FYEKMQ (reference sequence). CDR3 bases: TGTGCCAGCAGCTTAGAAGGGATATCAGGAAAGAGCAATCAGCCCCAGCATTTT. Its translation: CASSLEGISGKSNQPQHF.

This clonotype has ten or more counts. The rearrangement joins TRBV25-1 to TRBJ1-5; a weak D match, TRBD1 (6 bases). The CDR3 covers 14 residues. Trimming stripped 3 bases from V and 5 bases from J, with 11 bases between. Germline loops: CDR1 MGHDK, CDR2 SYGVNS. CDR3 in amino acids: CASSDMGHDQPQHF. For the CDR3, the DNA is TGTGCCAGCAGTGACATGGGACACGATCAGCCCCAGCATTTT.

This clonotype was observed a handful of times. This chain connects TRBV12-3 or TRBV12-4 to TRBJ2-3; 9 nucleotides match TRBD2. The CDR3 contains 16 residues. The junction had 9 bases not matched to a gene; V was cut back by 5 bases and J by 3 bases. CDR3 region: CASSIFGLAQTDTQYF. The DNA of the CDR3 is TGTGCCAGCAGTATATTCGGACTAGCGCAGACAGATACGCAGTATTTT.

In the case of this clonotype: A read error may be the cause here, since a much bigger clone is one base away. The CDR3 sequence: CASSRTGIDYEQYF. DNA of the CDR3: TGCGCCAGCAGCAGGACGGGGATTGACTACGAGCAGTACTTC. J is TRBJ2-7 and V is TRBV5-1; the D gene is possibly TRBD2 (5 bases). Germline-derived CDR1 and CDR2 are SGHRS and YFSETQ. V was trimmed by 4 bases and J by 3 bases, leaving 14 bases between them. The CDR3 runs 14 residues.

This clonotype was seen ten or more times. This sequence joins TRBV7-9 and TRBJ1-3; the D gene is possibly TRBD1 (5 bases). Germline lookup yields CDR1 SEHNR and CDR2 FQNEAQ (reference sequence). Trimming pared 4 bases from V and 0 bases from J, leaving 13 bases between. The CDR3 is 16 amino acids. CDR3 sequence (DNA): TGTGCCAGCAGCTCGGGACCTTCGAGCTCTGGAAACACCATATATTTT. Translated: CASSSGPSSSGNTIYF.

This clonotype appeared many times. This rearrangement joins TRBV2 to TRBJ2-2; D is unclear. V gave up 6 bases and J gave up 3 bases, with 11 bases separating them. The CDR3 consists of 14 residues. CDR1 SNHLY and CDR2 FYNNEI come from the germline V gene. The CDR3 loop reads CASSSWADTGELFF. The CDR3 region has the DNA TGTGCCAGCAGCTCCTGGGCCGACACCGGGGAGCTGTTTTTT. The full variable domain, rest sourced from reference TRBV2 and TRBJ2-2, is EPEVTQTPSHQVTQMGQEVILRCVPISNHLYFYWYRQILGQKVEFLVSFYNNEISEKSEIFDDQFSVERPDGSNFTLKIRSTKLEDSAMYFCASSSWADTGELFFGEGSRLTVL.

This clonotype was recorded at least ten times. The rearrangement uses TRBV12-3 or TRBV12-4 and TRBJ2-4, with TRBD1 matching over 7 bases. V lost 1 base, J lost 3 bases, and 6 bases stayed unmatched. The CDR3 has 16 residues. CDR3 DNA: TGTGCCAGCAGTTTAGTGCAGGGGGTCGACAAAAACATTCAGTACTTC. Amino acid sequence: CASSLVQGVDKNIQYF.

The chain carries TRBV7-9 and TRBJ2-7; 8 nucleotides line up with TRBD2. CDR3 length: 13 residues. V lost 4 bases, J lost 5 bases, and 4 bases stayed unmatched. Per germline, CDR1 SEHNR and CDR2 FQNEAQ (reference sequence). The CDR3 sequence: CASSYSGEDEQYF. Written as DNA, the CDR3 is TGTGCCAGCAGCTATAGCGGGGAAGACGAGCAGTACTTC.

This clonotype came up many times. The rearrangement links TRBV6-6 to TRBJ2-7, with D perhaps TRBD1 or TRBD2 (5 bases each). Per the germline V gene, CDR1 is MNHNY and CDR2 is SVGAGI (reference sequence). The CDR3 is 15 residues long. Trimming removed 9 bases at V and 1 base at J, with 19 bases between. The CDR3: CARNTPGPPSYEQYF. CDR3 DNA sequence: TGTGCCAGAAATACTCCGGGACCTCCGTCCTACGAGCAGTACTTC.

Comment on this clonotype: With a much larger clone just one base away, this may be a read error. The chain joins TRBV6-2 or TRBV6-3 to TRBJ2-3; TRBD2 matches 7 bases. The junction had 7 bases not matched to a gene; V was cut back by 2 bases and J by 14 bases. CDR3 length: 12 amino acids. The germline V gene encodes CDR1 MNHEY and CDR2 SVGEGT. CDR3 in amino acids: CASSYGSRERYF. CDR3 coding DNA: TGTGCCAGCAGTTACGGATCGCGGGAGCGGTATTTT.

A few counts support this clonotype. J is TRBJ2-7 and V is TRBV28; a possible D gene is TRBD1 (5 bases). The CDR3 has 15 residues. Looked up from germline, CDR1 is MDHEN and CDR2 is SYDVKM. Trimming shortened V by 2 bases and J by 0 bases, and 11 bases separated the two germline ends. CDR3 in DNA: TGTGCCAGCAGTTTAAGGGGCAGGAACTCCTACGAGCAGTACTTC. Protein product: CASSLRGRNSYEQYF.

The table lists this clonotype with a few counts. This rearrangement joins TRBV12-3 or TRBV12-4 to TRBJ1-1; tentative D call: TRBD1 (5 bases). This CDR3 is 13 amino acids long. Trimming took off 4 bases at V and 8 bases at J, with 14 bases between the two ends. CDR3 DNA sequence: TGTGCCAGCAGTTCGGCCCACCGGGGCGAAGCTTTCTTT. Translation gives CASSSAHRGEAFF.

This clonotype showed up many times. V and J are TRBV19 and TRBJ1-4, with TRBD1 matching over 7 bases. J gave up 8 bases and V 8 bases, and 8 bases lay outside the gene matches. The CDR3 length is 13 residues. Looked up from germline, CDR1 is LNHDA and CDR2 is SQIVND (reference sequence). The CDR3 DNA reads as TGTGCCAGTCTAGGGACAGTATGGGAAAAACTGTTTTTT. Its translation: CASLGTVWEKLFF.

In its sample, this clonotype was seen a few times. The chain is built from TRBV15 and TRBJ1-5, with D perhaps TRBD1 (5 bases). With 3 bases removed from V and 5 bases from J, the gap between germline ends came to 14 bases. The CDR3 length is 15 residues. CDR1 is LNHNV, CDR2 YYDKDF, per germline (reference sequence). CDR3 DNA sequence: TGTGCCACCAGCAGGGGTTCGGGGGACTATCAGCCCCAGCATTTT. Translated: CATSRGSGDYQPQHF.

In its sample, this clonotype was seen once. A read error is possible here, since a much larger clone lies one base away. This chain joins TRBV29-1 and TRBJ2-4; the D gene is possibly TRBD1 (6 bases). V shed 5 bases and J shed 4 bases, with 18 bases lying between them. Germline V gene data show CDR1 as SQVTM and CDR2 as ANQGSEA. This CDR3 is built from 15 residues. CDR3 amino acids: CSVLGQPEGKNIQYF. The CDR3 nucleotides are TGCAGCGTTCTTGGACAGCCAGAAGGAAAAAACATTCAGTACTTC.

This clonotype was picked up a small number of times. This chain joins TRBV27 and TRBJ2-7; a weak D match, TRBD2 (5 bases). In germline, CDR1 is MNHEY, CDR2 SMNVEV (reference sequence). The CDR3 sequence is 13 residues long. The germline V and J ends were trimmed by 5 bases and 5 bases, with 13 bases remaining between them. For the CDR3, the DNA is TGTGCCAGCAGTCTAGACTATAGCCACGAGCAGTACTTC. It yields the protein CASSLDYSHEQYF.

This clonotype was counted at least ten times. The chain carries TRBV28 and TRBJ1-4; 10 nucleotides align to TRBD1. The germline V gene has CDR1 MDHEN and CDR2 SYDVKM. The CDR3 runs 14 residues. With 2 bases clipped from V and 10 bases from J, the junction kept 4 bases outside the gene matches. The CDR3 here is CASSLGTGDGKLFF. CDR3 DNA: TGTGCCAGCAGTTTAGGGACAGGGGATGGAAAACTGTTTTTT.

The gene calls are TRBV20-1 and TRBJ2-3; D may be TRBD1 (6 bases). V was shortened by 1 base and J by 4 bases, with 18 bases between the two germline ends. Germline CDR1 DFQATT, CDR2 SNEGSKA (reference sequence). CDR3 size: 16 residues. As DNA, the CDR3 is TGCAGTGCTAGAGTTATAAGGGGGTTAACTGCAGATACGCAGTATTTT. Translation gives CSARVIRGLTADTQYF.

This clonotype was recorded many times. The chain joins TRBV28 to TRBJ2-5, with 9 bases identical to TRBD2. The CDR3 loop spans 16 amino acids. The germline V gene has CDR1 MDHEN and CDR2 SYDVKM. With V trimmed by 5 bases and J by 0 bases, 7 bases remained unmatched. In nucleotides, the CDR3 is TGTGCCAGCAGTCCTACGACTAGCGGTTACCAAGAGACCCAGTACTTC. Translating it yields CASSPTTSGYQETQYF.

This clonotype came up many times. This chain connects TRBV4-1 to TRBJ2-7, with 11 nucleotides matching TRBD2. The ends lost 4 bases at V and 2 bases at J; junction bases unmatched: 7. The CDR3 contains 16 residues. Germline V gives CDR1 MGHRA, CDR2 YSYEKL. The CDR3 coding sequence is TGCGCCAGCAGCCTGGAACTAGCGGGGGTAACCTACGAGCAGTACTTC. The encoded protein is CASSLELAGVTYEQYF.

In DNA form, the CDR3 reads TGCAGTGCTAGAGACCCAGGCGGGGCCTTCTACGAGCAGTACTTC. Its protein is CSARDPGGAFYEQYF. The J gene is TRBJ2-7, the V gene TRBV20-1, with D perhaps matching TRBD2 (6 bases). The CDR3 totals 15 residues. Germline V gene sequence: CDR1 DFQATT, CDR2 SNEGSKA (reference sequence). The V end lost 0 bases, the J end lost 3 bases, and 15 bases lay between the germline ends.

The V call is TRBV20-1, the J call TRBJ2-3; 12 positions agree with TRBD2. The trim removed 6 bases at V and 5 bases at J, leaving 9 bases unmatched. Per germline, CDR1 DFQATT and CDR2 SNEGSKA (reference sequence). The CDR3 runs 15 residues. CDR3 loop: CSARFGLAGLDTQYF. The CDR3 region has the DNA TGCAGTGCCAGATTCGGACTAGCGGGATTAGATACGCAGTATTTT.

The chain is built from TRBV12-3 or TRBV12-4 and TRBJ2-4; 11 bases are a match to TRBD1. V shed 5 bases, J shed 3 bases, and the junction held 6 bases outside the gene matches. The CDR3 loop spans 16 amino acids. This chain's CDR3 is CASSRDRGLLKNIQYF. CDR3 sequence (DNA): TGTGCCAGCAGTAGGGACAGGGGGTTACTCAAAAACATTCAGTACTTC.